This record looks at one TCR beta chain sequence and its context. Its antigen is not known. This sample includes further DNA sequences coding for the same CDR3. The data belong to a study of shared clonotypes between healthy human individuals. Study context: Plates per donor: three CD4 naive, three CD4 memory, two CD8 naive, one CD8 memory. Study-wide findings and caveats: Only blood samples were collected, and tissue repertoires likely differ. Sharing of clonotypes among donors was expected to vary with sequencing depth.

Germline trimming cut 3 bases from V and 5 bases from J; bases unmatched to any gene: 4. Germline V gene sequence: CDR1 SGHDT, CDR2 YYEEEE. This CDR3 has 13 residues. The authors loaded around 220 ng DNA, 27,000 or so T cell genomes, into sorted-subset replicate PCRs. TCRdb keeps only in-frame clones here, not all; method: immunoSEQ multiplex PCR. Of about 1.1 million clones in the sample, about four fifths were seen once. This receptor was obtained from a man in his late teens or twenties in good health. Some clones in this sample may be carry-over from other donors' samples. The genes are TRBV5-6 and TRBJ1-2; 7 nucleotides match TRBD1. Sequenced input: memory CD4+ T cells from PBMCs. Regarding subset: CD45RA-negative fraction. Here the CDR3 reads CASSSDRAYGYTF. The CDR3 DNA is TGTGCCAGCAGCTCCGACAGGGCTTATGGCTACACCTTC.